This TCR beta chain was retrieved from a study of early T cells in non-severe SARS-CoV-2 infection. Turning to the study itself: Unpaired chains resulted from sequencing bulk RNA of unsorted whole blood. Points from the study as a whole: CD4 and private specificities were missed by VDJdb matching, which favored anti-spike CD8 responses.

In regard to this clonotype: Its antigen is undetermined.

Tagging with unique molecular identifiers was applied to individual cDNA molecules. TCRdb re-called the 5' RACE reads through MiXCR, storing one row per CDR3 protein. This table has about 80,000 distinct CDR3 sequences, 9.5% to 15% appearing once. Deletions cut 4 bases from V and 7 bases from J, with 12 bases between. This CDR3 is 13 amino acids long. Germline CDR1 is SGHDT and CDR2 is YYEEEE. The receptor comes from an adult who was a healthcare worker with PCR-confirmed SARS-CoV-2 infection or an uninfected control (not recorded which). The specimen sequenced was whole blood. The chain joins TRBV5-6 to TRBJ1-3; D unresolved. The CDR3 bases are TGTGCCAGCAGCCGCCGCGGGAGCAACACCATATATTTT. This codes for CASSRRGSNTIYF.